Shown below are 31 T cell receptor beta chains from a single sample sequenced in a study of identical twins. One entry per CDR3 protein, called by TCRdb with MiXCR from the 5' RACE reads. The table records about 530,000 distinct CDR3 sequences, approximately 20% of them present only once. The sample also formed part of further work on yellow fever vaccine responses in identical twins.

The sample comprised CD4+ T cells sorted from blood. The receptor source for this set is a woman between 18 and 30 years old in good health.

This chain's CDR3 is CASSEGGSVNEQFF. The CDR3 DNA follows: TGTGCCAGCAGTGAAGGGGGCTCGGTGAATGAGCAGTTCTTC. The chain couples TRBV6-1 to TRBJ2-1; D possibly corresponds to TRBD1 (5 bases). Trimming took 1 base from V and 7 from J, leaving 11 bases between them. There are 14 residues in the CDR3. The germline gives CDR1 MNHNS, CDR2 SASEGT.

This clonotype has ten or more counts. J is TRBJ2-1 and V is TRBV4-1; 12 positions match TRBD2. The V and J ends lost 6 bases and 1 base, in that order; junction bases with no gene match: 4. Germline assignment: CDR1 MGHRA and CDR2 YSYEKL. The CDR3 loop spans 16 amino acids. CDR3 loop: CASRLTSGRSYNEQFF. The CDR3 DNA follows: TGCGCCAGCAGACTGACTAGCGGGAGATCCTACAATGAGCAGTTCTTC.

The CDR3 bases are TGTGCCAGCAGCTTAGTAGTACAGGGACGGACTGAAGCTTTCTTT. Translation: CASSLVVQGRTEAFF. This chain connects TRBV11-2 to TRBJ1-1; D might be TRBD1 (6 bases). The length of the CDR3 is 15 residues. Between the trimmed V and J ends, which lost 1 base and 5 bases, there was a span of 14 bases. CDR1 and CDR2 from the germline V gene are SGHAT and FQNNGV.

The chain recombines TRBV2 with TRBJ2-1; D is unclear. Germline V gives CDR1 SNHLY, CDR2 FYNNEI. The CDR3 covers 15 residues. Trimming pared 3 bases from V and 6 bases from J, leaving 15 bases between. The CDR3 here is CASSESLQIANEQFF. The CDR3 DNA follows: TGTGCCAGCAGTGAGTCCCTTCAGATAGCCAATGAGCAGTTCTTC.

This clonotype has only a few counts. The gene calls are TRBV3-1 and TRBJ2-2, with 11 bases lining up with TRBD2. CDR3 length equals 16 residues. Germline-derived CDR1 and CDR2 are LGHDT and YNNKEL (reference sequence). V trimming: 2 bases; J trimming: 3 bases; junction bases outside the gene matches: 2. The CDR3 DNA is TGTGCCAGCAGCCAACTAGCGGGAGGTCACACCGGGGAGCTGTTTTTT. It specifies CASSQLAGGHTGELFF.

This clonotype appeared a few times. V gene TRBV6-5 combines with J gene TRBJ1-2, with 7 bases fitting TRBD1. The CDR3 consists of 15 residues. Germline V lookup: CDR1 MNHEY, CDR2 SVGAGI. Trimming took 2 bases from V and 1 from J; bases not matched to a gene: 4. The CDR3 bases are TGTGCCAGCAGTTACCAGGGGACAGTTAACTATGGCTACACCTTC. Its protein is CASSYQGTVNYGYTF.

The chain is built from TRBV20-1 and TRBJ2-1; D gene ambiguous. V lost 1 base and J 7 bases, leaving 8 bases between the germline ends. This CDR3 has 12 amino acids. In germline, CDR1 is DFQATT, CDR2 SNEGSKA (reference sequence). The CDR3 DNA sequence: TGCAGTGCTAGAGGGCCATTTAATGAGCAGTTCTTC. This gives the protein CSARGPFNEQFF.

The chain couples TRBV20-1 to TRBJ1-5, with D tentatively TRBD1 (5 bases). V dropped 3 bases and J dropped 2 bases, with 14 bases sitting between them. CDR1 is DFQATT and CDR2 is SNEGSKA in the germline V gene (reference sequence). This CDR3 region has 15 residues. The CDR3 sequence: CSASVRGGGNQPQHF. The CDR3 nucleotides are TGCAGTGCTAGTGTCCGGGGCGGGGGCAATCAGCCCCAGCATTTT.

There are a few counts of this clonotype. V and J are TRBV5-1 and TRBJ2-1; 13 bases match TRBD2. Germline-derived CDR1 and CDR2 are SGHRS and YFSETQ. The CDR3 extends over 17 amino acids. The V gene end was trimmed by 0 bases and the J gene end by 6 bases; junction bases not matched to a gene: 6. CDR3 amino acids: CASSLEGLAGAVNEQFF. DNA of the CDR3: TGCGCCAGCAGCTTGGAAGGACTAGCGGGGGCCGTCAATGAGCAGTTCTTC. The full variable domain, its missing parts supplied by reference TRBV5-1 and TRBJ2-1, is KAGVTQTPRYLIKTRGQQVTLSCSPISGHRSVSWYQQTPGQGLQFLFEYFSETQRNKGNFPGRFSGRQFSNSRSEMNVSTLELGDSALYLCASSLEGLAGAVNEQFFGPGTRLTVL.

This clonotype was detected only a few times. The chain carries TRBV5-1 and TRBJ1-1; D gene ambiguous. Germline CDR1 is SGHRS and CDR2 is YFSETQ. Between the trimmed V and J ends, which lost 3 bases and 7 bases, there was a span of 10 bases. This CDR3 comprises 12 residues. In DNA, the CDR3 is TGCGCCAGCAGCTATGCAGGAAATGAAGCTTTCTTT. Translating it yields CASSYAGNEAFF.

This clonotype has a single count. The chain employs TRBV5-1 and TRBJ2-7; D unresolved. Germline V gene sequence: CDR1 SGHRS, CDR2 YFSETQ. CDR3 length equals 14 residues. V lost 0 bases, J lost 4 bases, and 11 bases lay in between. The CDR3 DNA reads as TGCGCCAGCAGCTTGGCCCATGATGGTTACGAGCAGTACTTC. This sequence encodes CASSLAHDGYEQYF.

J is TRBJ2-2 and V is TRBV11-2; 8 positions match TRBD2. This CDR3 region has 17 residues. CDR1 is SGHAT, CDR2 FQNNGV, per germline. V lost 2 bases and J lost 5; bases outside the gene matches: 10. This chain's CDR3 is CASSLQSGSVGTGELFF. The CDR3, as DNA: TGTGCCAGCAGCTTACAAAGCGGGAGCGTGGGAACCGGGGAGCTGTTTTTT.

DNA for the CDR3: TGTGCCATCAGTGCTCGAGCGGGAGGGCCCTTGGGCTACGAGCAGTACTTC. As protein: CAISARAGGPLGYEQYF. The chain couples TRBV10-3 to TRBJ2-7; 10 bases match TRBD2. CDR3 length equals 17 residues. Trimming removed 4 bases from V and 3 bases from J; junction bases left unmatched: 12. Germline V gene sequence: CDR1 ENHRY, CDR2 SYGVKD.

This clonotype has more than one count but fewer than ten. The chain couples TRBV5-1 to TRBJ2-1; D possibly corresponds to TRBD2 (6 bases). The CDR3 is 15 amino acids. V was trimmed by 8 bases and J by 0 bases, leaving 15 bases between them. Germline V lookup: CDR1 SGHRS, CDR2 YFSETQ. The CDR3 coding sequence is TGCGCCAGTACCACTAGCCCCCCCTCCTACAATGAGCAGTTCTTC. This sequence encodes CASTTSPPSYNEQFF. The whole variable domain, filled in from reference TRBV5-1 and TRBJ2-1, reads KAGVTQTPRYLIKTRGQQVTLSCSPISGHRSVSWYQQTPGQGLQFLFEYFSETQRNKGNFPGRFSGRQFSNSRSEMNVSTLELGDSALYLCASTTSPPSYNEQFFGPGTRLTVL.

This clonotype was detected only a few times. The chain carries TRBV2 and TRBJ2-7, with 12 bases identical to TRBD2. Losses at the gene ends were 5 bases for V and 5 bases for J; bases not matched to a gene: 7. Germline V gives CDR1 SNHLY, CDR2 FYNNEI. The CDR3 length is 15 residues. In DNA form, the CDR3 reads TGTGCCAGCAGTAAGACTAGCGGGAGAACCCACGAGCAGTACTTC. It encodes CASSKTSGRTHEQYF.

There are a few counts of this clonotype. This sequence joins TRBV5-1 and TRBJ2-1, with D unresolved. CDR1 is SGHRS, CDR2 YFSETQ, per germline. This CDR3 is 15 amino acids long. The V end was cut by 0 bases, the J end by 2 bases, with 9 bases between. CDR3 amino acids: CASSLAGRPYNEQFF. The CDR3 DNA reads as TGCGCCAGCAGCTTGGCGGGTAGACCCTACAATGAGCAGTTCTTC. Looking up the rest from reference TRBV5-1 and TRBJ2-1 gives the full variable domain: KAGVTQTPRYLIKTRGQQVTLSCSPISGHRSVSWYQQTPGQGLQFLFEYFSETQRNKGNFPGRFSGRQFSNSRSEMNVSTLELGDSALYLCASSLAGRPYNEQFFGPGTRLTVL.

This clonotype was counted a few times. The chain is built from TRBV12-3 or TRBV12-4 and TRBJ2-7; no reliable D call. The CDR3 runs 14 residues. The V and J ends lost 2 bases and 5 bases respectively, with 13 bases between them. Written as DNA, the CDR3 is TGTGCCAGCAGTTTATCCCTTTTGAGAGACGAGCAGTACTTC. It translates to CASSLSLLRDEQYF.

The chain has TRBV5-4 and TRBJ2-1, with D unclear. Trimming stripped 4 bases from V and 0 bases from J, with 14 bases between. The CDR3 is 16 amino acids. The germline V gene encodes CDR1 SGHNT and CDR2 YYREEE (reference sequence). The CDR3 coding sequence is TGTGCCAGCAGCAGCTACTCCCAAAGCTCCTACAATGAGCAGTTCTTC. Translated, it gives CASSSYSQSSYNEQFF.

V and J are TRBV4-1 and TRBJ1-4, with D tentatively TRBD1 (5 bases). V lost 1 base and J lost 4, with 10 bases in between. CDR3 length equals 15 residues. Germline loops: CDR1 MGHRA, CDR2 YSYEKL. This CDR3 is CASSQGWGVNEKLFF. DNA for the CDR3: TGCGCCAGCAGCCAAGGCTGGGGGGTTAATGAAAAACTGTTTTTT.

This sequence joins TRBV5-5 and TRBJ1-6, with TRBD1 matching 8 bases. J gave up 5 bases and V 4 bases, and 8 bases lay outside the gene matches. Germline CDR1 SGHKS, CDR2 YYEKEE (reference sequence). The CDR3 totals 16 residues. This CDR3 is CASSPDRAGNNSPLHF. For the CDR3, the DNA is TGTGCCAGCAGCCCGGACAGGGCAGGAAATAATTCACCCCTCCACTTT.

This clonotype was seen only a few times. The J gene is TRBJ2-3, the V gene TRBV18; weak D call: TRBD2 (6 bases). Trimming took off 2 bases at V and 4 bases at J, with 16 bases between the two ends. Germline values: CDR1 KGHSH, CDR2 LQKENI. The CDR3 has 16 amino acids. CDR3 region: CASSPKATGEADTQYF. The CDR3 DNA is TGTGCCAGCTCACCAAAAGCCACGGGAGAAGCAGATACGCAGTATTTT. The full variable domain, its missing parts supplied by reference TRBV18 and TRBJ2-3, is NAGVMQNPRHLVRRRGQEARLRCSPMKGHSHVYWYRQLPEEGLKFMVYLQKENIIDESGMPKERFSAEFPKEGPSILRIQQVVRGDSAAYFCASSPKATGEADTQYFGPGTRLTVL.

J is TRBJ2-7 and V is TRBV20-1; TRBD2 agrees at 12 bases. The J segment lost 0 bases and the V segment lost 2 bases, leaving 2 bases of the junction unmatched. CDR3 length: 15 residues. Germline V CDR1 and CDR2: DFQATT, SNEGSKA (reference sequence). The CDR3 sequence: CSARPTSGSSYEQYF. The CDR3 DNA sequence: TGCAGTGCTAGACCGACTAGCGGGAGCTCCTACGAGCAGTACTTC.

This clonotype was seen only a few times. This chain connects TRBV5-6 to TRBJ2-1, with 12 bases lining up with TRBD2. The CDR3 sequence is 20 residues long. With 0 bases clipped from V and 1 base from J, the junction kept 11 bases outside the gene matches. The germline gives CDR1 SGHDT, CDR2 YYEEEE. CDR3 amino acids: CASSLVLSSGRDRSYNEQFF. The CDR3 region has the DNA TGTGCCAGCAGCTTGGTCTTGTCTAGCGGGAGGGATCGGTCCTACAATGAGCAGTTCTTC.

This clonotype was detected only a few times. This rearrangement joins TRBV6-5 to TRBJ1-1; no firm D call. CDR1 is MNHEY and CDR2 is SVGAGI in the germline V gene. The CDR3 has 12 amino acids. Trimming pared 6 bases from V and 0 bases from J, leaving 5 bases between. The CDR3 loop is CASRTVNTEAFF. CDR3 bases: TGTGCCAGCAGGACGGTGAACACTGAAGCTTTCTTT.

This rearrangement joins TRBV29-1 to TRBJ2-7; D unclear. Trimming removed 1 base at V and 6 bases at J, with 13 bases between. CDR1 and CDR2 (germline): SQVTM, ANQGSEA. The CDR3 runs to 13 residues. The CDR3 DNA is TGCAGCGTTGAAGCGGGTGGAATCGGCGAGCAGTACTTC. As protein: CSVEAGGIGEQYF.

The CDR3 reads CASSGVSGGLNEQFF. As DNA, the CDR3 is TGCGCCAGCAGCGGGGTGTCAGGGGGATTAAATGAGCAGTTCTTC. V usage is TRBV5-1 and J usage is TRBJ2-1; TRBD1 agrees at 7 bases. The CDR3 has 15 amino acids. Per the germline V gene, CDR1 is SGHRS and CDR2 is YFSETQ. J was trimmed by 7 bases and V by 4 bases; bases with no gene match: 11.

The chain couples TRBV6-6 to TRBJ2-7; maybe TRBD2 (6 bases). The germline V gene has CDR1 MNHNY and CDR2 SVGAGI (reference sequence). CDR3 length equals 13 residues. The germline V and J ends were trimmed by 2 bases and 5 bases, with 10 bases remaining between them. CDR3: CASSYVGGDEQYV. The CDR3 DNA sequence: TGTGCCAGCAGTTACGTCGGGGGAGACGAGCAGTACGTC.

The genes are TRBV7-2 and TRBJ2-3; D might be TRBD2 (5 bases). Germline CDR1 and CDR2: SGHTA and FQGNSA. The V and J ends lost 6 bases and 1 base respectively, with 14 bases between them. This CDR3 comprises 15 residues. The CDR3: CASSRGTRGTDTQYF. Here the CDR3 DNA reads TGTGCCAGCAGTCGGGGAACCCGCGGCACAGATACGCAGTATTTT.

This clonotype was observed a handful of times. The genes are TRBV5-1 and TRBJ2-5, with no clear D. CDR3 size: 14 residues. Germline-derived CDR1 and CDR2 are SGHRS and YFSETQ. V was cut by 0 bases and J by 5 bases, with 11 bases left in between. The CDR3: CASSLEAHGETQYF. As DNA, the CDR3 is TGCGCCAGCAGCTTGGAGGCCCATGGGGAGACCCAGTACTTC.

The CDR3 DNA reads as TGCAGCGTTGGACAGGGAACTGAAGCTTTCTTT. Translated: CSVGQGTEAFF. The rearrangement uses TRBV29-1 and TRBJ1-1, with 7 bases matching TRBD1. J lost 5 bases, V lost 4 bases, and 1 base had no gene match. The CDR3 is made up of 11 amino acids. CDR1 is SQVTM, CDR2 ANQGSEA, per germline.

This clonotype was detected only a few times. The chain couples TRBV7-9 to TRBJ1-2; weak D call: TRBD1 (5 bases). The CDR3 consists of 15 residues. V lost 5 bases to trimming and J lost 4 bases, with 17 bases between them. Germline lookup yields CDR1 SEHNR and CDR2 FQNEAQ (reference sequence). The CDR3, as DNA: TGTGCCAGCAGCGCCTTAGAGGGGAAGGGCTATGGCTACACCTTC. It specifies CASSALEGKGYGYTF. Variable domain in full (rest from reference TRBV7-9 and TRBJ1-2): DTGVSQNPRHKITKRGQNVTFRCDPISEHNRLYWYRQTLGQGPEFLTYFQNEAQLEKSRLLSDRFSAERPKGSFSTLEIQRTEQGDSAMYLCASSALEGKGYGYTFGSGTRLTVV.